A selection of T cell receptor beta chains follows, all from one sample in a study of OX40 agonist ivuxolimab in advanced cancers. Some clones are missing from TCRdb's copy, which holds only in-frame ones; the method was immunoSEQ multiplex PCR. The table has tens of thousands of clones, 92% seen once; the top ten hold 10%. This material consisted of CD4+ or CD8+ T cells sorted from blood, taken in a trial of the OX40 agonist ivuxolimab. The source of these receptors is an adult with an advanced solid tumor such as melanoma, head and neck, liver or kidney cancer. Both conserved end residues are part of each CDR3. A D gene is named only where the DNA matches it firmly. Size tells how often a clone was seen (once, few, many) or the class of an expanded clone, and some rows leave it out.

D	V	size	J	DNA	CDR3
NA	TRBV19	once	TRBJ1-2	TGTGCCAGTAGTCCAAAGACAGTCTACTATGGCTACACCTTC	CASSPKTVYYGYTF
NA	TRBV6-5	NA	TRBJ2-3	TGTGCCAGCAGTTTCCTAGGCCCAGATACGCAGTATTTT	CASSFLGPDTQYF
NA	TRBV27	NA	TRBJ2-1	TGTGCCAGCAGTCACCCGGTTGCAGGCGAGCAGTTCTTC	CASSHPVAGEQFF
TRBD1	TRBV11-2	NA	TRBJ1-2	TGTGCCAGCAGCTTGGGACAGATCTATGGCTACACCTTC	CASSLGQIYGYTF
NA	TRBV4-3	NA	TRBJ2-3	TGCGCCAGCAGCCCCGAACCCGACTATCCGTCTGATACGCAGTATTTT	CASSPEPDYPSDTQYF
TRBD1	TRBV10-3	NA	TRBJ1-6	TGTGCCATCAGTGAACAGGGGACCGTGGATGTAACCCTCTCCTATAATTCACCCCTCCACTTT	CAISEQGTVDVTLSYNSPLHF
TRBD2	TRBV19	NA	TRBJ2-7	TGTGCCAGTAGTGCGGGACTAGCGGGGGGCTACGAGCAGTACTTC	CASSAGLAGGYEQYF
NA	TRBV9	NA	TRBJ2-7	TGTGCCAGCAGCGGCCTCTCCGGGACAAGTTTCTACGAGCAGTACTTC	CASSGLSGTSFYEQYF
TRBD1	TRBV7-6	NA	TRBJ2-7	TGTGCCAGCAGCCTGACAGGGGGGGTCTACGAGCAGTACTTC	CASSLTGGVYEQYF
NA	TRBV19	once	TRBJ2-1	TGTGCCAGTAGTATGACCACACAGGGTTGGCATGAGCAGTTCTTC	CASSMTTQGWHEQFF
NA	TRBV2	NA	TRBJ2-5	TGTGCCAGCAGTCCACCGGGGTCTAAAGAGACCCAGTACTTC	CASSPPGSKETQYF
NA	TRBV13	once	TRBJ1-4	TGTGCCAGCAGCTCTGGGGGGGCCGCTAATGAAAAACTGTTTTTT	CASSSGGAANEKLFF
NA	TRBV27	NA	TRBJ1-5	TGTGCCAGCAGCCAGGGAGTGATAGGCAATCAGCCCCAGCATTTT	CASSQGVIGNQPQHF
NA	TRBV4-1	NA	TRBJ2-5	TGCGCCAGCAGCCAAGAAGGGGTGGGCAAAGAGACCCAGTACTTC	CASSQEGVGKETQYF
NA	TRBV9	NA	TRBJ1-1	TGTGCCAGCAGCGTAGGGGGACTTAGTATTTCTGAAGCTTTCTTT	CASSVGGLSISEAFF
NA	TRBV10-2	NA	TRBJ1-1	TGCGCCAGCAGGGGGACCCCCGGAGGTGAAGCTTTCTTT	CASRGTPGGEAFF
NA	TRBV11-2	NA	TRBJ1-5	TGTGCCAGCAGCTTATCCCCGGTAGATCAGCCCCAGCATTTT	CASSLSPVDQPQHF
NA	TRBV7-8	NA	TRBJ2-1	TGTGCCAGCAGTGGGGAACGGGGGCTCTCCTACAATGAGCAGTTCTTC	CASSGERGLSYNEQFF
TRBD2	TRBV7-2	NA	TRBJ2-1	TGTGCCAGCAGCTACCCCGGGACTAGCGGGGGTAATGAGCAGTTCTTC	CASSYPGTSGGNEQFF
NA	TRBV6-6	few	TRBJ1-1	TGTGCCAGCAGTTACTCGGGATTGGGCACTGAAGCTTTCTTT	CASSYSGLGTEAFF
TRBD1	TRBV5-6	NA	TRBJ1-6	TGTGCCAGCAGCACCGGGACAGGGGTATCACCCCTCCACTTT	CASSTGTGVSPLHF
NA	TRBV10-3	once	TRBJ2-7	TGTGCCTCGGATACCGGGACGGCCTACGAGCAGTACTTC	CASDTGTAYEQYF
TRBD1	TRBV7-9	NA	TRBJ1-1	TGTGCCAGCAGCTTAGATTGGAAGAGGGGGCTCCCTGAAGCTTTCTTT	CASSLDWKRGLPEAFF
TRBD1	TRBV5-6	NA	TRBJ1-5	TGTGCCAGCAGCTTGGGGACAGGGAGTTACCAGCCCCAGCATTTT	CASSLGTGSYQPQHF
NA	TRBV30	NA	TRBJ2-4	TGTGCCTGGAGCCGTATAGCCAAAAACATTCAGTACTTC	CAWSRIAKNIQYF
TRBD1	TRBV30	medium-sized	TRBJ1-1	TGTGCCTGGAGCCCGGGACAGGGTTCCACTGAAGCTTTCTTT	CAWSPGQGSTEAFF
TRBD2	TRBV12-5	NA	TRBJ2-2	TGTGCTAGTGGACCCGGGACTAGCGGGGGGTGGGAGCTGTTTTTT	CASGPGTSGGWELFF
NA	TRBV11-2	NA	TRBJ2-7	TGTGCCAGCAGCTTAGGAAGGGCGGGGCCCCCCAACGAGCAGTACTTC	CASSLGRAGPPNEQYF
NA	TRBV5-1	NA	TRBJ2-2	TGCGCCAGCTGGCGGTCGGGGTGGACCGGGGAGCTGTTTTTT	CASWRSGWTGELFF
TRBD1	TRBV6-6	NA	TRBJ1-6	TGTGCCAGCAGTTACCCCGGGACAGGGCAATCACCCCTCCACTTT	CASSYPGTGQSPLHF
NA	TRBV27	NA	TRBJ1-2	TGTGCCAGCAGTTTATCCAACGAGGGGAATGGCTACACCTTC	CASSLSNEGNGYTF
TRBD2	TRBV27	NA	TRBJ2-1	TGTGCCAGCAGTGGTGGGACTAGCGGTTACAATGAGCAGTTCTTC	CASSGGTSGYNEQFF
NA	TRBV6-1	NA	TRBJ2-7	TGTGCCAGCAGTGATGGGACCCAGGAGTACTTC	CASSDGTQEYF
NA	TRBV29-1	NA	TRBJ2-7	TGCAGCGTTGAAGATCGGGCAGCGCGGGGCTACGAGCAGTACTTC	CSVEDRAARGYEQYF
NA	TRBV5-6	NA	TRBJ1-1	TGTGCCAGCAGCTTGAGCAGCAGGGGAAACACTGAAGCTTTCTTT	CASSLSSRGNTEAFF
NA	TRBV19	NA	TRBJ2-7	TGTGCCAGTAGTATAACCCTGTCGCAGTCCTACGAGCAGTACTTC	CASSITLSQSYEQYF
TRBD1	TRBV30	few	TRBJ1-2	TGTGCCTGGAGTACAGGGGGCAACTATGGCTACACCTTC	CAWSTGGNYGYTF
TRBD1	TRBV27	NA	TRBJ1-2	TGTGCCACTTCGACAGGGGGTGGCTATGGCTACACCTTC	CATSTGGGYGYTF
NA	TRBV10-3	few	TRBJ1-2	TGTGCCATCAGTGGGTTCACGGGGGAGTGGGATGGCTACACCTTC	CAISGFTGEWDGYTF
NA	TRBV9	NA	TRBJ1-2	TGTGCCAGCTCTAGGGCCCCCGAGGGCTACACCTTC	CASSRAPEGYTF
NA	TRBV25-1	NA	TRBJ2-3	TGTGCCAGCAGTGAATATTTTCTCACAGATACGCAGTATTTT	CASSEYFLTDTQYF
NA	TRBV5-5	NA	TRBJ2-2	TGTGCCAGCAGCCCCCAAGGTTCCGGGGAGCTGTTTTTT	CASSPQGSGELFF
NA	TRBV7-3	NA	TRBJ2-5	TGTGCCAGCAGCATGGGGGGGCAGCAAGAGACCCAGTACTTC	CASSMGGQQETQYF
TRBD2	TRBV19	NA	TRBJ2-7	TGTGCCAGTAGTATAGGGGCAGCGGGGGGCCCCTACGAGCAGTACTTC	CASSIGAAGGPYEQYF
NA	TRBV11-2	NA	TRBJ2-5	TGTGCCAGCAGCTTTGCGGTACGACTACAAGAGACCCAGTACTTC	CASSFAVRLQETQYF
NA	TRBV19	NA	TRBJ1-5	TGTGCCAGTATCCGGACAGAAACAGGCAATCAGCCCCAGCATTTT	CASIRTETGNQPQHF
NA	TRBV5-1	NA	TRBJ2-7	TGCGCCAGCAGCTTGGGGATTACCTACGAGCAGTACTTC	CASSLGITYEQYF
NA	TRBV13	NA	TRBJ2-3	TGTGCCAGCAGCTTAGGCCTCGTCCCAGCGCAGTATTTT	CASSLGLVPAQYF